The 27 T cell receptor beta chains below come from one sample, sequenced in a study of PD-1 blockade in classical Hodgkin lymphoma. The time point: cycle 4 day 1 (C4D1), after less than 7 weeks of nivolumab. All patients relapsed after autologous stem cell transplantation, and brentuximab vedotin exposure varied. Repertoires were generated with immunoSEQ multiplex PCR, while TCRdb's copy carries only in-frame clones and drops some. The sample lists roughly 50,000 clones, about 89% occurring once. The sample here was peripheral blood mononuclear cells (PBMCs), taken before the fourth cycle of nivolumab. The origin of the receptors is a human donor with classical Hodgkin lymphoma.

This rearrangement joins TRBV6-5 to TRBJ1-3, with 7 bases lining up with TRBD1. CDR1 and CDR2 from the germline V gene are MNHEY and SVGAGI. V dropped 7 bases and J dropped 0; count of bases not matched to a gene: 6. The CDR3 totals 15 residues. CDR3 region: CASTSTGLSGNTIYF. The CDR3 DNA reads TGTGCCAGCACATCGACAGGGCTCTCTGGAAACACCATATATTTT.

The CDR3 sequence: CASSSRQGAFSGNTIYF. As DNA, the CDR3 is TGTGCCAGCAGCTCTAGACAGGGGGCCTTCTCTGGAAACACCATATATTTT. The rearrangement joins TRBV7-2 to TRBJ1-3, with 10 bases lining up with TRBD1. This CDR3 has 17 residues. Germline V CDR1 and CDR2: SGHTA, FQGNSA. Trimming at V came to 4 bases and at J to 0 bases, leaving 6 bases not matched to a gene.

The genes are TRBV5-4 and TRBJ2-5, with 11 nucleotides matching TRBD2. The CDR3 has 15 amino acids. Looked up from germline, CDR1 is SGHNT and CDR2 is YYREEE (reference sequence). Unmatched junction bases numbered 4, after V lost 5 bases and J lost 1 base. The CDR3 nucleotides read TGTGCCAGCAGTCCTAGCGGGGGGCGCCAAGAGACCCAGTACTTC. This encodes CASSPSGGRQETQYF. The variable domain in full, completed from reference TRBV5-4 and TRBJ2-5, reads ETGVTQSPTHLIKTRGQQVTLRCSSQSGHNTVSWYQQALGQGPQFIFQYYREEENGRGNFPPRFSGLQFPNYSSELNVNALELDDSALYLCASSPSGGRQETQYFGPGTRLLVL.

The chain employs TRBV6-4 and TRBJ1-2; weak D call: TRBD1 (5 bases). The CDR3 runs to 11 residues. V dropped 4 bases and J dropped 5 bases, with 5 bases sitting between them. Germline V gives CDR1 MRHNA, CDR2 SNTAGT. Written as DNA, the CDR3 is TGTGCCAGCAGTGCAGGGTATGGCTACACCTTC. Translation gives CASSAGYGYTF.

The chain employs TRBV9 and TRBJ1-5, with 10 bases identical to TRBD1. Germline values: CDR1 SGDLS, CDR2 YYNGEE. V was clipped by 6 bases and J by 0 bases; unmatched bases: 12. The CDR3 consists of 18 residues. CDR3: CASTLFPTGGFSNQPQHF. CDR3 coding DNA: TGTGCCAGCACCCTTTTTCCGACAGGGGGCTTTAGCAATCAGCCCCAGCATTTT.

The rearrangement uses TRBV18 and TRBJ2-1; tentative D call: TRBD2 (6 bases). The V gene's germline CDR1 is KGHSH and CDR2 LQKENI. Trimming stripped 2 bases from V and 5 bases from J, with 10 bases between. There are 14 residues in the CDR3. The CDR3 nucleotides read TGTGCCAGCTCACCAGAGGCGGGGAACAATGAGCAGTTCTTC. Residues: CASSPEAGNNEQFF.

V gene TRBV4-1 combines with J gene TRBJ2-3; perhaps D is TRBD1 or TRBD2 (6 bases each). This CDR3 region has 16 residues. V lost 4 bases, J lost 0 bases, and 14 bases lay in between. The germline CDR1 and CDR2 sequences are MGHRA and YSYEKL. CDR3 region: CASSREGGLSTDTQYF. The DNA of the CDR3 is TGCGCCAGCAGCCGCGAGGGGGGTTTGAGCACAGATACGCAGTATTTT.

CDR3: CASSLRTGARGNTIYF. CDR3 nucleotides: TGTGCCAGCAGCTTGCGGACAGGGGCGCGAGGAAACACCATATATTTT. V usage is TRBV7-9 and J usage is TRBJ1-3, with TRBD1 matching over 9 bases. This CDR3 has 16 amino acids. Germline lookup yields CDR1 SEHNR and CDR2 FQNEAQ (reference sequence). The J segment lost 4 bases and the V segment lost 3 bases, leaving 7 bases of the junction unmatched.

This clone has just one count. The chain has TRBV5-6 and TRBJ2-3, with TRBD1 matching 8 bases. The CDR3 has 16 residues. Germline CDR1 and CDR2: SGHDT and YYEEEE. V lost 4 bases, J lost 2 bases, and 9 bases stayed unmatched. CDR3 in DNA: TGTGCCAGCAGCAGCAGGACAGGGTTTAACACAGATACGCAGTATTTT. It yields the protein CASSSRTGFNTDTQYF.

V and J are TRBV7-8 and TRBJ1-5; 11 bases align to TRBD1. The V gene end was trimmed by 5 bases and the J gene end by 6 bases; junction bases not matched to a gene: 15. The CDR3 consists of 18 residues. Per the germline V gene, CDR1 is SGHVS and CDR2 is FQNEAQ. Written as DNA, the CDR3 is TGTGCCAGCAGCCGCATAACCTTGGGACAGGGGGTTTTTCAGCCCCAGCATTTT. Translating gives CASSRITLGQGVFQPQHF. The whole variable domain, filled in from reference TRBV7-8 and TRBJ1-5, reads GAGVSQSPRYKVAKRGQDVALRCDPISGHVSLFWYQQALGQGPEFLTYFQNEAQLDKSGLPSDRFFAERPEGSVSTLKIQRTQQEDSAVYLCASSRITLGQGVFQPQHFGDGTRLSIL.

The genes are TRBV5-1 and TRBJ2-1; TRBD2 matches 13 bases. V shed 2 bases and J 7 bases; nucleotides not matched to a gene: 3. This CDR3 is 15 amino acids long. Looked up from germline, CDR1 is SGHRS and CDR2 is YFSETQ. The CDR3 region has the DNA TGCGCCAGCAGCTTACTAGCGGGGGGGTGGAATGAGCAGTTCTTC. Residues: CASSLLAGGWNEQFF.

This sequence joins TRBV19 and TRBJ1-5; 11 bases agree with TRBD1. V lost 5 bases and J lost 4; bases outside the gene matches: 4. The CDR3 has 15 residues. The germline V gene has CDR1 LNHDA and CDR2 SQIVND (reference sequence). CDR3 nucleotides: TGTGCCAGTAGTGGCGGGACAGGGGGGAATCAGCCCCAGCATTTT. Its protein product is CASSGGTGGNQPQHF.

This chain links TRBV9 with TRBJ2-3; 14 bases fit TRBD2. The CDR3 totals 17 residues. The ends lost 0 bases at V and 5 bases at J; junction bases unmatched: 5. Germline V gives CDR1 SGDLS, CDR2 YYNGEE. The CDR3 protein is CASSVGTSGGYEDTQYF. The CDR3 nucleotides read TGTGCCAGCAGCGTAGGGACTAGCGGGGGGTATGAAGATACGCAGTATTTT. The full variable domain, its missing parts supplied by reference TRBV9 and TRBJ2-3, is DSGVTQTPKHLITATGQRVTLRCSPRSGDLSVYWYQQSLDQGLQFLIQYYNGEERAKGNILERFSAQQFPDLHSELNLSSLELGDSALYFCASSVGTSGGYEDTQYFGPGTRLTVL.

J is TRBJ2-3 and V is TRBV9; D is unresolved. CDR1 SGDLS and CDR2 YYNGEE come from the germline V gene. The CDR3 length is 14 residues. Deletions cut 0 bases from V and 2 bases from J, with 7 bases between. CDR3 in amino acids: CASSVEATTDTQYF. The CDR3 bases are TGTGCCAGCAGCGTAGAGGCTACCACAGATACGCAGTATTTT.

This clone was seen a few times. The V and J genes are TRBV6-4 and TRBJ2-6, with 8 nucleotides matching TRBD1. The CDR3 is 18 amino acids. V trimming: 2 bases; J trimming: 0 bases; junction bases outside the gene matches: 6. Germline V gene lookup returns CDR1 MRHNA and CDR2 SNTAGT. CDR3 bases: TGTGCCAGCAGTGACGCCGGGACAGGCGGCTCTGGGGCCAACGTCCTGACTTTC. Protein product: CASSDAGTGGSGANVLTF.

This chain joins TRBV19 and TRBJ2-2; D is unclear. The germline V and J ends were trimmed by 9 bases and 6 bases, with 11 bases remaining between them. CDR3 length equals 12 residues. Germline CDR1 reads LNHDA; CDR2 reads SQIVND (reference sequence). The CDR3 is CASHCWAGELFF. CDR3 DNA sequence: TGTGCCAGCCACTGTTGGGCCGGGGAGCTGTTTTTT.

The V gene is TRBV7-8, the J gene TRBJ1-1, with D perhaps TRBD1 (6 bases). In germline, CDR1 is SGHVS, CDR2 FQNEAQ. This CDR3 spans 12 amino acids. V gave up 7 bases and J gave up 6 bases, with 12 bases separating them. CDR3 sequence reads: CASTSYRAEAFF. In nucleotides, the CDR3 is TGTGCCAGCACCAGTTACAGGGCTGAAGCTTTCTTT.

The rearrangement uses TRBV19 and TRBJ1-1; 8 bases agree with TRBD1. Trimming removed 2 bases from V and 10 bases from J; junction bases left unmatched: 3. CDR1 and CDR2 (germline): LNHDA, SQIVND (reference sequence). This CDR3 is 12 amino acids long. This CDR3 reads CASSITGGRAFF. CDR3 nucleotides: TGTGCCAGTAGTATAACAGGGGGTCGAGCTTTCTTT.

The chain uses TRBV7-3 and TRBJ2-2, with a tentative D call TRBD1 (6 bases). The V gene lost 0 bases and the J gene lost 5 bases, with 7 bases spanning the gap. This CDR3 comprises 14 residues. CDR1 is SGHTA, CDR2 FQGTGA, per germline. CDR3 region: CASSLTRGTGELFF. Here the CDR3 DNA reads TGTGCCAGCAGCTTAACCAGGGGTACCGGGGAGCTGTTTTTT.

The chain employs TRBV28 and TRBJ2-6; D gene uncertain. Germline-derived CDR1 and CDR2 are MDHEN and SYDVKM. The CDR3 is 15 residues long. Trimming shortened V by 5 bases and J by 0 bases, and 8 bases separated the two germline ends. In nucleotides, the CDR3 is TGTGCCAGCAGTCGGGCTTTCTCTGGGGCCAACGTCCTGACTTTC. It encodes CASSRAFSGANVLTF.

V is TRBV6-1 and J is TRBJ1-4; D is unclear. Germline V CDR1 and CDR2: MNHNS, SASEGT. Trimming pared 2 bases from V and 2 bases from J, leaving 12 bases between. This CDR3 has 16 amino acids. Here the CDR3 DNA reads TGTGCCAGCAGTGAAATGTCAATCGTCACTAATGAAAAACTGTTTTTT. This translates into CASSEMSIVTNEKLFF.

This chain connects TRBV6-5 to TRBJ2-1; TRBD2 aligns across 8 bases. The CDR3 spans 15 residues. CDR1 is MNHEY and CDR2 is SVGAGI in the germline V gene. Unmatched junction bases numbered 3, after V lost 5 bases and J lost 0 bases. The CDR3 DNA is TGTGCCAGCAGTAGCGGGACTAGCTCCTACAATGAGCAGTTCTTC. Translating it yields CASSSGTSSYNEQFF.

The CDR3 region has the DNA TGTGCCAGCAGTCCGGGGACAAGGGTGGTTAATCAGCCCCAGCATTTT. Its protein product is CASSPGTRVVNQPQHF. The V and J genes are TRBV27 and TRBJ1-5; D perhaps matches TRBD1 (6 bases). Germline V CDR1 and CDR2: MNHEY, SMNVEV (reference sequence). The CDR3 is 16 residues long. Deletions cut 5 bases from V and 4 bases from J, with 18 bases between.

The J gene is TRBJ1-2, the V gene TRBV4-1; D is perhaps TRBD1 (5 bases). V dropped 0 bases and J dropped 4 bases, with 12 bases sitting between them. The germline CDR1 and CDR2 sequences are MGHRA and YSYEKL. The CDR3 sequence is 15 residues long. In nucleotides, the CDR3 is TGCGCCAGCAGCCAAGATCCACAGGTGATCTATGGCTACACCTTC. This translates into CASSQDPQVIYGYTF.

The chain employs TRBV9 and TRBJ1-2, with a weak D call TRBD1 (6 bases). The CDR3 covers 15 residues. Germline assignment: CDR1 SGDLS and CDR2 YYNGEE. V lost 0 bases and J lost 6, with 15 bases in between. CDR3 DNA: TGTGCCAGCAGCGTAGCGATGACAGGAGGGGATGGCTACACCTTC. Encoded protein: CASSVAMTGGDGYTF.

The chain links TRBV2 to TRBJ1-1, with 9 bases that match TRBD1. Germline V gene lookup returns CDR1 SNHLY and CDR2 FYNNEI. After removal of 6 bases from V and 6 bases from J, the junction contained 5 bases not matched to a gene. This CDR3 is built from 13 residues. CDR3 protein: CASRAGTGPEAFF. The DNA for the CDR3 is TGTGCCAGCAGGGCCGGGACAGGGCCTGAAGCTTTCTTT.

This clone was seen once. The sample carries other DNA sequences with the same CDR3. This rearrangement joins TRBV5-6 to TRBJ2-5; TRBD1 matches at 9 bases. Trimming removed 0 bases from V and 2 bases from J; junction bases left unmatched: 2. The CDR3 contains 15 residues. Germline-derived CDR1 and CDR2 are SGHDT and YYEEEE. The CDR3 loop is CASSLAGQGQETQYF. For the CDR3, the DNA is TGTGCCAGCAGCTTGGCGGGACAGGGACAAGAGACCCAGTACTTC.